This T cell receptor beta chain was obtained from a study of blood T cells in healthy people across ages. In germline, CDR1 is MNHEY, CDR2 SMNVEV (reference sequence). The CDR3 has 14 residues. The extraction recovered at least 5 micrograms of total RNA per sample. This clonotype was recorded a few times. Then a second PCR, running roughly 7 to 11 cycles, was carried out with a sample-barcoded 5' primer and a J-beta primer mix. In TCRdb, the 5' RACE reads were re-called with MiXCR into one record per CDR3 protein. Among more than 900,000 distinct CDR3 sequences listed, roughly a quarter were seen once. These data also formed part of another study, on T cells of mothers and their children.

Input material: blood. This receptor was obtained from a girl aged 2-15 years in good health. The chain uses TRBV27 and TRBJ2-7; a weak D match, TRBD2 (6 bases). Judging by the DNA end, TRBJ2-1 fits better; the J call may be wrong. The CDR3 here is CASSFGGVWNEQFF. CDR3 in DNA: TGTGCCAGCAGTTTCGGGGGAGTATGGAATGAGCAGTTCTTC.